A single T cell receptor (beta chain) is shown here with its context. Antigen unknown. The sample is drawn from a study of T-cell reconstitution after alpha-beta-depleted transplantation in children. Study-wide results and limits: Newly made T cells mostly supplied T-cell counts and diversity one year after transplant. It was surviving recipient T cells and thymic progenitors that gave some patients high TCRbeta diversity at day 60.

The ends were cut back, 1 base at V and 4 bases at J, with 20 bases in the middle. The CDR3 totals 17 residues. Germline CDR1 reads DFQATT; CDR2 reads SNEGSKA (reference sequence). Unique molecular identifiers tagged the TCRbeta library. One entry per CDR3 protein, called by TCRdb with MiXCR from the PCR reads. Among over 150,000 distinct CDR3 sequences listed, approximately 6.9% were seen once. The starting material was PBMCs, obtained before TCRalphabeta/CD19-depleted stem cell transplant. This chain connects TRBV20-1 to TRBJ2-1; D is ambiguous. This sequence originates from a boy aged 2 to 9 with acute lymphoblastic leukemia, due to receive a stem cell transplant. Written as DNA, the CDR3 is TGCAGTGCTAGAGGGAAGGCTCCCCCGGAAACTTACAATGAGCAGTTCTTC. Its protein is CSARGKAPPETYNEQFF.